The TCR beta chain described here comes from a study of blood T cell repertoires in COVID-19. For the study at large: Collection of acute and convalescent COVID-19 samples took place in the United States, Italy and Spain. Sources were T cells, B-cell-depleted T cells, or PBMCs; the material itself was cDNA or gDNA.

Assay used: immunoSEQ multiplex PCR; TCRdb lists only in-frame clones, some missing. The data hold about 44,000 clones, with 87% observed a single time. Trimming removed 3 bases from V and 5 bases from J; junction bases left unmatched: 2. The CDR3 spans 13 residues. Per germline, CDR1 SGDLS and CDR2 YYNGEE. The source material was peripheral blood. The receptor's source is a woman aged 80 or over in a cohort sampled during active or convalescent COVID-19. This sequence joins TRBV9 and TRBJ2-5; TRBD1 matches 9 bases. DNA of the CDR3: TGTGCCAGCAGCGGAGGGACAGGGGAGACCCAGTACTTC. Translated, it gives CASSGGTGETQYF.